This TCR beta chain originates from a study of blood T cell repertoires in COVID-19. Original analysis: Cell counts per sample came from amplifying reference gene primers. TCRdb keeps only in-frame clones here, not all; method: immunoSEQ multiplex PCR. V, J and clone size reflect that table, while D and trimming were determined from the DNA. The sample consists of 140,000 or so clones, approximately 80% of them appearing once. Trimming shortened V by 0 bases and J by 5 bases, and 10 bases separated the two germline ends. The germline V gene encodes CDR1 SGHTA and CDR2 FQGNSA. The CDR3 has 14 residues. Recovery among Cohort 3 donors was established by two negative PCRs, clearance, or symptom resolution.

The receptor was isolated from a man aged 50-59 years who had recovered from COVID-19. The V gene is TRBV7-2, the J gene TRBJ2-5, with a possible D match to TRBD2 (6 bases). Sequencing was done on a sample of PBMCs or T cells enriched from blood (not recorded which). For the CDR3, the DNA is TGTGCCAGCAGCTTAGCAAGCCTAGCGGAGACCCAGTACTTC. This encodes CASSLASLAETQYF.